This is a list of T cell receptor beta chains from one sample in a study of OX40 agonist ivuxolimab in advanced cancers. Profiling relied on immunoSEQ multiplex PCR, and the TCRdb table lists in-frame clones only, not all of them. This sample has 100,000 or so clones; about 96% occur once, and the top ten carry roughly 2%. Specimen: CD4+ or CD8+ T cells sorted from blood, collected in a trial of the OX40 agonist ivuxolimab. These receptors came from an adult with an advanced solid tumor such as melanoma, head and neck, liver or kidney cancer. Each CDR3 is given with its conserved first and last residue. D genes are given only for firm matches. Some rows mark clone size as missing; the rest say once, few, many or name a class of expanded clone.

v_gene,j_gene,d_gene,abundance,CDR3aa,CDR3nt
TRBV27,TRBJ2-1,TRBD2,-,CATAGGNPYNEQFF,TGTGCCACCGCGGGGGGCAACCCCTACAATGAGCAGTTCTTC
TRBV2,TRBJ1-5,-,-,CASSEFRNSNQPQHF,TGTGCCAGCAGTGAATTCAGAAATAGCAATCAGCCCCAGCATTTT
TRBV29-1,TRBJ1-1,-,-,CSVPGTDNTEAFF,TGCAGCGTTCCCGGGACGGATAACACTGAAGCTTTCTTT
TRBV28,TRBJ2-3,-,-,CASSSPLRTDTQYF,TGTGCCAGCAGTTCCCCCCTCCGCACAGATACGCAGTATTTT
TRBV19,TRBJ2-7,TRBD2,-,CASSMGYGGTYEQYF,TGTGCCAGTAGTATGGGCTACGGGGGGACCTACGAGCAGTACTTC
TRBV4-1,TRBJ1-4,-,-,CASSQDPGGAGDEKLFF,TGCGCCAGCAGCCAAGATCCCGGGGGGGCCGGAGACGAAAAACTGTTTTTT
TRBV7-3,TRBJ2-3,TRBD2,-,CASSLRAGASTDTQYF,TGTGCCAGCAGCTTAAGAGCGGGGGCCTCCACAGATACGCAGTATTTT
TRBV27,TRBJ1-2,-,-,CASSLSGQRPGPYGYTF,TGTGCCAGCAGTTTATCGGGACAAAGGCCGGGACCCTATGGCTACACCTTC
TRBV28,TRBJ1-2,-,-,CASSLRGNYGYTF,TGTGCCAGCAGTTTACGGGGCAACTATGGCTACACCTTC
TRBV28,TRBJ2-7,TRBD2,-,CASSPGRTPPYEQYF,TGTGCCAGCAGTCCCGGGAGGACCCCCCCCTACGAGCAGTACTTC
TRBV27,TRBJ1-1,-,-,CASSLFNTDPIEAFF,TGTGCCAGCAGTTTATTCAACACGGACCCGATTGAAGCTTTCTTT
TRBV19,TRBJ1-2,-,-,CASSLAGIDGYTF,TGTGCCAGTAGTCTGGCAGGGATCGATGGCTACACCTTC
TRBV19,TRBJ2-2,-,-,CASSFGTRRELFF,TGTGCCAGTAGTTTCGGGACCCGCAGGGAGCTGTTTTTT
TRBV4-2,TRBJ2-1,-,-,CASSQERGSDEQFF,TGTGCCAGCAGCCAAGAGAGGGGATCGGATGAGCAGTTCTTC
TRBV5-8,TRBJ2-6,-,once,CASSFTGSGANVLTF,TGTGCCAGCAGCTTCACAGGGTCGGGGGCCAACGTCCTGACTTTC
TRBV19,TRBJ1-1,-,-,CASSIDLKTEAFF,TGTGCCAGTAGTATAGACTTAAAGACTGAAGCTTTCTTT
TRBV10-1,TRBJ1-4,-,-,CASSDRNAEKLFF,TGCGCCAGCAGTGACAGGAACGCTGAAAAACTGTTTTTT
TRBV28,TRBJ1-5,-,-,CASHGGGDNQHF,TGTGCCAGCCACGGGGGAGGGGACAACCAGCATTTT
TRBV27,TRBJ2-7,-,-,CASSPVGSYEQYF,TGTGCCAGCAGTCCGGTGGGCTCCTACGAGCAGTACTTC
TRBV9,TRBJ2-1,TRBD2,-,CASSELETSGYNEQFF,TGTGCCAGCAGCGAGCTCGAGACTAGCGGTTACAATGAGCAGTTCTTC
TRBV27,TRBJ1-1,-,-,CASSSVTGMGEAFF,TGTGCCAGCAGTTCCGTCACAGGGATGGGCGAAGCTTTCTTT
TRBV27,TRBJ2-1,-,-,CASSSRGPGPNEQFF,TGTGCCAGCAGTTCGAGAGGGCCCGGGCCTAATGAGCAGTTCTTC
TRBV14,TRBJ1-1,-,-,CASSPMGTEAFF,TGTGCCAGCAGCCCCATGGGGACTGAAGCTTTCTTT
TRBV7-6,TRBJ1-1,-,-,CASRGQGTEAFF,TGTGCCAGCAGGGGGCAGGGGACTGAAGCTTTCTTT
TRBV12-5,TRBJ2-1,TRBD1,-,CASGLDPPPPGQGANEQFF,TGTGCTAGTGGTTTGGATCCGCCCCCGCCCGGACAGGGGGCCAATGAGCAGTTCTTC
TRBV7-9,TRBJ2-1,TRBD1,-,CASSSFPDRGQLEQFF,TGTGCCAGCAGCTCCTTCCCGGACAGGGGGCAATTGGAGCAGTTCTTC
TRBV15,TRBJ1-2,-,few,CATSSRENYGYTF,TGTGCCACCAGCAGCAGGGAGAACTATGGCTACACCTTC
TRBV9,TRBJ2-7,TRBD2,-,CASSVRAGSYEQYF,TGTGCCAGCAGCGTCCGAGCGGGAAGCTACGAGCAGTACTTC
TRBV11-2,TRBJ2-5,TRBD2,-,CASSFTSGSQETQYF,TGTGCCAGCAGCTTTACTAGCGGCTCCCAAGAGACCCAGTACTTC
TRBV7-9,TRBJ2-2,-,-,CASSSNQAGRSTGELFF,TGTGCCAGCAGCTCCAACCAGGCAGGACGGTCAACCGGGGAGCTGTTTTTT
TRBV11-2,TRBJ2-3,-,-,CASSPPGTGTDTQYF,TGTGCCAGCAGCCCCCCAGGGACCGGCACAGATACGCAGTATTTT
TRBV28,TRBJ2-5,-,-,CASSWGEETQYF,TGTGCCAGCAGTTGGGGGGAAGAGACCCAGTACTTC
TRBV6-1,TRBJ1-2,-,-,CASSEGWGSFYGYTF,TGTGCCAGCAGTGAAGGATGGGGGTCTTTTTATGGCTACACCTTC
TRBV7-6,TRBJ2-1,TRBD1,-,CASSLAGTASYNEQFF,TGTGCCAGCAGTTTGGCAGGGACAGCCTCCTACAATGAGCAGTTCTTC
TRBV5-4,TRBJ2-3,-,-,CASSVTSLGTDTQYF,TGTGCCAGCAGCGTCACTAGTTTGGGCACAGATACGCAGTATTTT
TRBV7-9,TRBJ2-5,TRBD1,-,CASSLRQGGETQYF,TGTGCCAGCAGCTTACGACAGGGGGGGGAGACCCAGTACTTC
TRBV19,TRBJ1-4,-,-,CASSSDSHNEKLFF,TGTGCCAGTAGTTCGGACAGCCATAATGAAAAACTGTTTTTT
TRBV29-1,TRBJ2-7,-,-,CSALSYEQYF,TGCAGCGCCCTGTCCTACGAGCAGTACTTC
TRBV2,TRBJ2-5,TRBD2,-,CASSGLAGAREQETQYF,TGTGCCAGCAGCGGACTAGCGGGAGCCCGGGAGCAAGAGACCCAGTACTTC
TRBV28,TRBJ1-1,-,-,CASTRTENTEAFF,TGTGCCAGCACAAGGACAGAGAACACTGAAGCTTTCTTT
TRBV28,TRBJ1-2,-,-,CASSPSLGDYGYTF,TGTGCCAGCAGCCCCTCGTTAGGGGACTATGGCTACACCTTC
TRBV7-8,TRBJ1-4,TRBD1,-,CASSTGTGALNEKLFF,TGTGCCAGCAGCACTGGGACAGGGGCCCTTAATGAAAAACTGTTTTTT
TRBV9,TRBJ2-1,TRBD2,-,CASSVLSGSSHEQFF,TGTGCCAGCAGCGTCTTAAGCGGGAGCAGCCATGAGCAGTTCTTC
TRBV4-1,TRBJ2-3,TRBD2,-,CASSQVTSGSTDTQYF,TGCGCCAGCAGCCAAGTAACTAGCGGGAGTACAGATACGCAGTATTTT
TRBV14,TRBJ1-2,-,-,CASSQEPWQGNGYTF,TGTGCCAGCAGCCAAGAGCCTTGGCAGGGAAATGGCTACACCTTC
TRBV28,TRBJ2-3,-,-,CASSFQRSTSTDTQYF,TGTGCCAGCAGTTTCCAGCGGAGTACTAGCACAGATACGCAGTATTTT
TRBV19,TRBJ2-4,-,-,CATKGLPQNIQYF,TGTGCCACCAAAGGGCTCCCTCAAAACATTCAGTACTTC
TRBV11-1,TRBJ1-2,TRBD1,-,CASSAGTGASFNYGYTF,TGTGCCAGCAGCGCCGGGACAGGGGCTTCCTTTAACTATGGCTACACCTTC